The 24 T cell receptor beta chains listed next were all sequenced from one sample in a study of blood T cell repertoires in COVID-19. Sequenced by immunoSEQ multiplex PCR; TCRdb stores in-frame clones only, minus some. The profile shows 210,000 or so clones, approximately 79% of them singletons. Specimen: peripheral blood. The receptors were sampled from a man in his forties or fifties who had recovered from COVID-19.

V and J are TRBV6-6 and TRBJ1-2; 8 bases match TRBD1. Germline CDR1 is MNHNY and CDR2 is SVGAGI (reference sequence). The CDR3 consists of 13 residues. Germline trimming cut 10 bases from V and 3 bases from J; bases unmatched to any gene: 7. DNA for the CDR3: TGTGCCACGCCAGGACAGGGTTACTATGGCTACACCTTC. Amino acids: CATPGQGYYGYTF.

CDR3 bases: TGCGCCAGCAGCCAAGGACAGGGCGACTACGAGCAGTACTTC. Its protein product is CASSQGQGDYEQYF. V is TRBV4-1 and J is TRBJ2-7; 7 nucleotides agree with TRBD1. The length of the CDR3 is 14 residues. The trim removed 1 base at V and 3 bases at J, leaving 3 bases unmatched. CDR1 and CDR2 (germline): MGHRA, YSYEKL.

This clone was detected a few times. This chain connects TRBV19 to TRBJ2-1; 8 bases agree with TRBD2. The CDR3 has 11 amino acids. The ends lost 8 bases at V and 8 bases at J; junction bases unmatched: 2. From germline, CDR1 is LNHDA and CDR2 SQIVND (reference sequence). CDR3 sequence: CASGTRDEQFF. DNA of the CDR3: TGTGCCAGTGGGACTAGGGATGAGCAGTTCTTC.

The V gene is TRBV19, the J gene TRBJ2-1, with D possibly matching TRBD2 (6 bases). From germline, CDR1 is LNHDA and CDR2 SQIVND (reference sequence). CDR3 length equals 13 residues. V lost 3 bases and J lost 4, with 7 bases in between. The chain's CDR3 is CASSMGLYNEQFF. The CDR3 DNA is TGTGCCAGTAGTATGGGACTTTACAATGAGCAGTTCTTC.

The chain has TRBV6-2 or TRBV6-3 and TRBJ1-2; 9 bases align to TRBD1. The junction had 13 bases not matched to a gene; V was cut back by 3 bases and J by 8 bases. CDR3 length: 16 residues. Germline CDR1 MNHEY, CDR2 SVGEGT. CDR3 DNA: TGTGCCAGCAGTTATAACGAGGACAGGGGATCGAGAGGCTACACCTTC. The encoded protein is CASSYNEDRGSRGYTF.

The rearrangement links TRBV30 to TRBJ1-1, with D possibly being TRBD1 (5 bases). The germline V gene encodes CDR1 GTSNPN and CDR2 SVGIG (reference sequence). CDR3 size: 12 residues. V was shortened by 3 bases and J by 3 bases, with 8 bases between the two germline ends. The CDR3 DNA sequence: TGTGCCTGGAGGGTCAGGGACACTGAAGCTTTCTTT. Translated, it gives CAWRVRDTEAFF. The full variable domain, completed using reference TRBV30 and TRBJ1-1, is SQTIHQWPATLVQPVGSPLSLECTVEGTSNPNLYWYRQAAGRGLQLLFYSVGIGQISSEVPQNLSASRPQDRQFILSSKKLLLSDSGFYLCAWRVRDTEAFFGQGTRLTVV.

As DNA, the CDR3 is TGCGCCAGCAGCCCGAGGGCGGCACATAATGAAAAACTGTTTTTT. Amino acid sequence: CASSPRAAHNEKLFF. The V call is TRBV5-1, the J call TRBJ1-4, with D unresolved. Germline lookup yields CDR1 SGHRS and CDR2 YFSETQ. Trimming took 4 bases from V and 4 from J, leaving 14 bases between them. The CDR3 has 15 residues.

The chain uses TRBV27 and TRBJ1-3; no clear D gene. Trimming cost V 5 bases and J 0 bases, with 5 bases left between them. The length of the CDR3 is 13 residues. The germline gives CDR1 MNHEY, CDR2 SMNVEV (reference sequence). The CDR3 nucleotides read TGTGCCAGCAGTGAGAGCTCTGGAAACACCATATATTTT. It translates to CASSESSGNTIYF.

The chain uses TRBV28 and TRBJ2-5; 7 nucleotides match TRBD2. CDR1 is MDHEN and CDR2 is SYDVKM in the germline V gene. After removal of 3 bases from V and 0 bases from J, the junction contained 10 bases not matched to a gene. This CDR3 contains 17 residues. The DNA of the CDR3 is TGTGCCAGCAGTTTGCCACCCCAGCGGGAAAACCAAGAGACCCAGTACTTC. This gives the protein CASSLPPQRENQETQYF. Combining the CDR3 with reference TRBV28 and TRBJ2-5 gives the whole variable domain DVKVTQSSRYLVKRTGEKVFLECVQDMDHENMFWYRQDPGLGLRLIYFSYDVKMKEKGDIPEGYSVSREKKERFSLILESASTNQTSMYLCASSLPPQRENQETQYFGPGTRLLVL.

The rearrangement joins TRBV10-3 to TRBJ1-1; D is perhaps TRBD1 (5 bases). This CDR3 spans 12 amino acids. The V gene's germline CDR1 is ENHRY and CDR2 SYGVKD. V lost 11 bases and J lost 2, with 12 bases in between. CDR3 bases: TGTGCCTCTCGACAGAGCAACACTGAAGCTTTCTTT. This gives the protein CASRQSNTEAFF.

The chain carries TRBV9 and TRBJ2-7; 7 bases match TRBD1. The CDR3 extends over 15 amino acids. V lost 3 bases to trimming and J lost 1 base; unmatched junction nucleotides: 7. Germline lookup yields CDR1 SGDLS and CDR2 YYNGEE. The CDR3: CASSGGAGGSYEQYF. The CDR3 DNA reads TGTGCCAGCAGCGGTGGCGCAGGGGGATCCTACGAGCAGTACTTC.

This clone has a single count. The DNA for the CDR3 is TGTGCCAGCGCAACAGGGGAAAACATTCAGTACTTC. It is translated as CASATGENIQYF. The J gene is TRBJ2-4, the V gene TRBV2, with 7 bases fitting TRBD1. Trimming cost V 8 bases and J 5 bases; bases outside gene matches: 3. CDR3 length: 12 residues. Germline CDR1 reads SNHLY; CDR2 reads FYNNEI.

V usage is TRBV2 and J usage is TRBJ2-7, with 9 bases that match TRBD1. With V trimmed by 6 bases and J by 6 bases, 9 bases remained unmatched. This CDR3 contains 14 residues. Germline lookup yields CDR1 SNHLY and CDR2 FYNNEI. The CDR3: CASRPGTGFGEQYF. In DNA form, the CDR3 reads TGTGCCAGCAGGCCCGGGACAGGGTTTGGCGAGCAGTACTTC. Full variable domain (rest looked up from reference TRBV2 and TRBJ2-7): EPEVTQTPSHQVTQMGQEVILRCVPISNHLYFYWYRQILGQKVEFLVSFYNNEISEKSEIFDDQFSVERPDGSNFTLKIRSTKLEDSAMYFCASRPGTGFGEQYFGPGTRLTVT.

The gene calls are TRBV19 and TRBJ2-7; TRBD1 aligns across 9 bases. Germline V gives CDR1 LNHDA, CDR2 SQIVND (reference sequence). The CDR3 contains 18 residues. V was clipped by 7 bases and J by 12 bases; unmatched bases: 28. CDR3 sequence (DNA): TGTGCCAGTACCCAGGTCCCCGACAGGGGGTCTTTTTACGGTCGGATGTACTTC. It specifies CASTQVPDRGSFYGRMYF.

The chain employs TRBV30 and TRBJ1-2; 7 bases are a match to TRBD1. The CDR3 has 11 amino acids. V lost 8 bases and J lost 8; bases outside the gene matches: 8. Germline loops: CDR1 GTSNPN, CDR2 SVGIG (reference sequence). The CDR3 nucleotides read TGTGCCCGTGACAGGGCGAAAGGCTACACCTTC. As protein: CARDRAKGYTF.

The V and J genes are TRBV19 and TRBJ1-1, with 9 bases that match TRBD1. The CDR3 covers 15 residues. Germline V gene lookup returns CDR1 LNHDA and CDR2 SQIVND (reference sequence). V gave up 7 bases and J gave up 5 bases; unmatched junction bases: 11. The CDR3 loop is CASTTQDRGGTEAFF. The CDR3 nucleotides are TGTGCCAGTACCACCCAGGACAGGGGAGGGACTGAAGCTTTCTTT.

The V and J genes are TRBV18 and TRBJ1-2, with 9 bases lining up with TRBD1. With 8 bases clipped from V and 1 base from J, the junction kept 2 bases outside the gene matches. Germline CDR1 KGHSH, CDR2 LQKENI. The CDR3 runs to 13 residues. DNA of the CDR3: TGTGCCAGCCGACAGGGGGATAACTATGGCTACACCTTC. Amino acids: CASRQGDNYGYTF.

This clone was recorded only once. The chain couples TRBV6-5 to TRBJ2-1; the D is unclear. Germline V gives CDR1 MNHEY, CDR2 SVGAGI. Trimming took off 5 bases at V and 2 bases at J, with 13 bases between the two ends. The CDR3 totals 15 residues. The CDR3 loop is CASSRTGATYNEQFF. Written as DNA, the CDR3 is TGTGCCAGCAGTCGTACTGGAGCTACCTACAATGAGCAGTTCTTC.

The chain combines TRBV5-4 with TRBJ2-3, with D possibly being TRBD2 (5 bases). This CDR3 has 15 residues. V was trimmed by 4 bases and J by 0 bases, leaving 12 bases between them. The germline V gene has CDR1 SGHNT and CDR2 YYREEE (reference sequence). The CDR3 DNA is TGTGCCAGCAGCGATAGGCGAGGGAGCACAGATACGCAGTATTTT. It codes for CASSDRRGSTDTQYF.

The chain employs TRBV19 and TRBJ1-3; D is perhaps TRBD1 (5 bases). Germline CDR1 is LNHDA and CDR2 is SQIVND (reference sequence). This CDR3 is 15 amino acids long. Between the trimmed V and J ends, which lost 4 bases and 0 bases, there was a span of 10 bases. The CDR3 DNA reads as TGTGCCAGTAGTACCGCGACAGACTCTGGAAACACCATATATTTT. As protein: CASSTATDSGNTIYF.

In this sample, this clone turned up a few times. The chain is built from TRBV4-1 and TRBJ1-4; weak D call: TRBD1 (5 bases). V lost 6 bases and J lost 7, with 15 bases in between. Germline loops: CDR1 MGHRA, CDR2 YSYEKL. The CDR3 loop spans 14 amino acids. In nucleotides, the CDR3 is TGCGCCAGCAGAGGAGGGGAAAAACGTGAAAAACTGTTTTTT. It encodes CASRGGEKREKLFF.

The J gene is TRBJ2-5, the V gene TRBV5-5, with 8 bases that match TRBD1. V lost 0 bases, J lost 2 bases, and 9 bases stayed unmatched. Looked up from germline, CDR1 is SGHKS and CDR2 is YYEKEE (reference sequence). CDR3 length: 17 amino acids. This CDR3 is CASSLALGTGGQETQYF. In DNA, the CDR3 is TGTGCCAGCAGCTTGGCCCTCGGGACAGGCGGGCAAGAGACCCAGTACTTC.

V and J are TRBV27 and TRBJ1-5, with D possibly TRBD1 on 5 matching bases. The CDR3 runs 15 residues. Germline-derived CDR1 and CDR2 are MNHEY and SMNVEV (reference sequence). Trimming cost V 6 bases and J 0 bases, with 12 bases left between them. The CDR3 sequence: CASRTDFYSNQPQHF. The CDR3 bases are TGTGCCAGCAGGACAGATTTCTATAGCAATCAGCCCCAGCATTTT.

The CDR3 protein is CASSLAGVGRSWTEAFF. As DNA, the CDR3 is TGTGCCAGCAGCTTAGCAGGGGTTGGCCGTTCGTGGACTGAAGCTTTCTTT. The gene calls are TRBV7-8 and TRBJ1-1; perhaps TRBD1 as D (5 bases). CDR1 is SGHVS, CDR2 FQNEAQ, per germline. The V end was cut by 0 bases, the J end by 5 bases, with 19 bases between. CDR3 length equals 17 residues.